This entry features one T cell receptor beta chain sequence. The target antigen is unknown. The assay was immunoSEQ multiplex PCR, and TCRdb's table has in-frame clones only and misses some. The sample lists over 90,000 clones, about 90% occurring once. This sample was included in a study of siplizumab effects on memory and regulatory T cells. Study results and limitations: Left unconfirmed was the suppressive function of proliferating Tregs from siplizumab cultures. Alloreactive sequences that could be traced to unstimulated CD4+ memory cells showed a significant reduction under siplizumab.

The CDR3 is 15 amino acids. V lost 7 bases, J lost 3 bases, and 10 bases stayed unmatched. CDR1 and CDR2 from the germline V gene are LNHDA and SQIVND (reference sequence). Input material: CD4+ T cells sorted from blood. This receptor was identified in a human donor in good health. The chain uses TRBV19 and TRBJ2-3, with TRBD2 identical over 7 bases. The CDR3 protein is CASKLLDGRTDTQYF. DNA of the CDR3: TGTGCCAGTAAACTCTTAGACGGGAGGACAGATACGCAGTATTTT.